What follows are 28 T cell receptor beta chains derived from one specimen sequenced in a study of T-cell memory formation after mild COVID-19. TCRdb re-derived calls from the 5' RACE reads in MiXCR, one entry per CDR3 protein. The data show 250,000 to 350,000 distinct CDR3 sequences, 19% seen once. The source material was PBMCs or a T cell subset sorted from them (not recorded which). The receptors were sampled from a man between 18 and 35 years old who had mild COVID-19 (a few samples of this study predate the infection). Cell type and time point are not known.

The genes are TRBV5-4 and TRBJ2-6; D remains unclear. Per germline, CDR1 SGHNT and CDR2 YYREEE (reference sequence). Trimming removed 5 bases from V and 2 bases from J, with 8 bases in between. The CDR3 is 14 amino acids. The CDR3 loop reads CASRYGPGANVLTF. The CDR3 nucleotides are TGTGCCAGCAGATATGGACCTGGGGCCAACGTCCTGACTTTC.

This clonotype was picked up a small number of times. CDR3 DNA sequence: TGTGCCAGCAGCTCATGGACTTCCCCCCGGAGTGGCTACACCTTC. It codes for CASSSWTSPRSGYTF. The chain uses TRBV6-5 and TRBJ1-2; the D is unclear. V gave up 6 bases and J gave up 7 bases, with 21 bases separating them. The CDR3 extends over 15 amino acids. The germline V gene has CDR1 MNHEY and CDR2 SVGAGI.

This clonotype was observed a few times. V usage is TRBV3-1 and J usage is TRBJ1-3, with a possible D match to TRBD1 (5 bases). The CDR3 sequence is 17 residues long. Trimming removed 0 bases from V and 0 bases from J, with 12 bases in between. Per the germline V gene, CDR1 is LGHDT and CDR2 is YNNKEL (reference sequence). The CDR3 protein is CASSQDIRGLSGNTIYF. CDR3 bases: TGTGCCAGCAGCCAAGATATCCGGGGACTCTCTGGAAACACCATATATTTT.

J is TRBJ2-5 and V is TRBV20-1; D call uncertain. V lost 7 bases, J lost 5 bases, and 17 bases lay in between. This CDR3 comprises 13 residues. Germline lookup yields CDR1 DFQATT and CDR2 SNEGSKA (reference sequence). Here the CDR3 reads CSVEEVGGETQYF. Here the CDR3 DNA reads TGCAGTGTCGAAGAGGTCGGTGGGGAGACCCAGTACTTC.

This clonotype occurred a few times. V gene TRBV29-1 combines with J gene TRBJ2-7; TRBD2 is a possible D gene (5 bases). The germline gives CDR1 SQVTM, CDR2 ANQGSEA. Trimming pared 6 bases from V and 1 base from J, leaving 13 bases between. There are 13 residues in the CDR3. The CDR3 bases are TGCAGCGTATATGGAGGCACTTCCTACGAGCAGTACTTC. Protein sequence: CSVYGGTSYEQYF.

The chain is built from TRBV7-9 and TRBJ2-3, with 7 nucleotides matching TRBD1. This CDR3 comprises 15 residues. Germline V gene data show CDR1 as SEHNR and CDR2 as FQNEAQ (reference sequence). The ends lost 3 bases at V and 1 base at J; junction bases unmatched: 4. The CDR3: CASSFRGRGTDTQYF. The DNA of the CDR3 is TGTGCCAGCAGCTTTAGGGGGCGCGGCACAGATACGCAGTATTTT.

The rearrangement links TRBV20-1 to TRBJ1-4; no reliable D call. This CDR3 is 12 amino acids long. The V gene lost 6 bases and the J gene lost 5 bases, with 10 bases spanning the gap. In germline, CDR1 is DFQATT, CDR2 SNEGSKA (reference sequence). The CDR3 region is CSAPRRNEKLFF. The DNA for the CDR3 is TGCAGTGCCCCCCGACGGAATGAAAAACTGTTTTTT.

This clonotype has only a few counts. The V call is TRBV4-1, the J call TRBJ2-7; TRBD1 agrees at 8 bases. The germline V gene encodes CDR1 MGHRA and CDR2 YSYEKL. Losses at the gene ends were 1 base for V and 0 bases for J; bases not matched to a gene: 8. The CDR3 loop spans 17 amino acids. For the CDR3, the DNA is TGCGCCAGCAGCCAAGTAGGACAGGGCCCTCCCTCCTACGAGCAGTACTTC. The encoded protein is CASSQVGQGPPSYEQYF.

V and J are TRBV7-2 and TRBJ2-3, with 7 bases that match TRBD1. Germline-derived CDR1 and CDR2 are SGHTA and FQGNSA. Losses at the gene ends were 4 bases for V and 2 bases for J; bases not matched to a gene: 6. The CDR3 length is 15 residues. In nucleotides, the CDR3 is TGTGCCAGCAGCTCTCCGACAGGGCTCACAGATACGCAGTATTTT. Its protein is CASSSPTGLTDTQYF.

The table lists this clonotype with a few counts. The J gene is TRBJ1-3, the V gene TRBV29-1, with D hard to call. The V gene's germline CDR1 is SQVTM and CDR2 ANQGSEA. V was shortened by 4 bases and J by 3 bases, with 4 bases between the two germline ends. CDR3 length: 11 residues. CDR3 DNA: TGCAGCGTTGGGCGTGGAAACACCATATATTTT. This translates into CSVGRGNTIYF.

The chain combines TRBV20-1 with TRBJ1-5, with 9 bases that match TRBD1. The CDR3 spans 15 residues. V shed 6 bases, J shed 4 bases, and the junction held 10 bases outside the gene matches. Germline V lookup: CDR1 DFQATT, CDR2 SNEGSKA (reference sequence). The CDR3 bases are TGCAGTGCCCGGGACAGGGAGCGGTTAAATCAGCCCCAGCATTTT. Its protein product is CSARDRERLNQPQHF.

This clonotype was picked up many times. CDR3 in amino acids: CASSLVDTYEQYF. In DNA form, the CDR3 reads TGTGCCAGCAGTTTAGTGGACACCTACGAGCAGTACTTC. V is TRBV12-3 or TRBV12-4 and J is TRBJ2-7, with D possibly matching TRBD1 (5 bases). The CDR3 spans 13 residues. With 1 base removed from V and 2 bases from J, the gap between germline ends came to 6 bases.

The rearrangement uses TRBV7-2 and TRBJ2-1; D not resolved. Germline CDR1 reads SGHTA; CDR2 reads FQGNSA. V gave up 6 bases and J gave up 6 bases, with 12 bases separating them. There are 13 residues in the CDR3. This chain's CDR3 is CASSPVMLNEQFF. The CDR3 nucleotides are TGTGCCAGCAGTCCCGTGATGCTCAATGAGCAGTTCTTC.

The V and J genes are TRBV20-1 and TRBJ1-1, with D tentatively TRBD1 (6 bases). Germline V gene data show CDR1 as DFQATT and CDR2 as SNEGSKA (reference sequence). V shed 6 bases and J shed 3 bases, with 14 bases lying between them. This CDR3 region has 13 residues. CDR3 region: CSAIQGVDTEAFF. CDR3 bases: TGCAGTGCCATACAGGGAGTGGACACTGAAGCTTTCTTT.

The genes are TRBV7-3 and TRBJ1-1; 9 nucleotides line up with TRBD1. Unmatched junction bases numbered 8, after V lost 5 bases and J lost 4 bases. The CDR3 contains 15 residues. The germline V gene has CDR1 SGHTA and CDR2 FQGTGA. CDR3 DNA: TGTGCCAGCAGCCCCACAGGGGGCTTGGGCACTGAAGCTTTCTTT. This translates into CASSPTGGLGTEAFF. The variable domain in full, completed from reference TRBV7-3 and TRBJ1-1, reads GAGVSQTPSNKVTEKGKYVELRCDPISGHTALYWYRQSLGQGPEFLIYFQGTGAADDSGLPNDRFFAVRPEGSVSTLKIQRTERGDSAVYLCASSPTGGLGTEAFFGQGTRLTVV.

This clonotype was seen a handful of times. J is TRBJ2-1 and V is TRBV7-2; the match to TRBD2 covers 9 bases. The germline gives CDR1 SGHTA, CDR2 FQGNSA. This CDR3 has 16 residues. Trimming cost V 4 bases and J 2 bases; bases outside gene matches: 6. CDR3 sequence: CASSYGGGAPYNEQFF. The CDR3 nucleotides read TGTGCCAGCAGCTACGGCGGGGGGGCCCCCTACAATGAGCAGTTCTTC.

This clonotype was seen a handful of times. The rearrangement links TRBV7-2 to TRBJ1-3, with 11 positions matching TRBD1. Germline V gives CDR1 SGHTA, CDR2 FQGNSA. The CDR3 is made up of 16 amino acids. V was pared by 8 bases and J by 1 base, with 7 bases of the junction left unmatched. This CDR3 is CASDWTGGASGNTIYF. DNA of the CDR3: TGTGCCAGCGACTGGACAGGGGGCGCGTCTGGAAACACCATATATTTT.

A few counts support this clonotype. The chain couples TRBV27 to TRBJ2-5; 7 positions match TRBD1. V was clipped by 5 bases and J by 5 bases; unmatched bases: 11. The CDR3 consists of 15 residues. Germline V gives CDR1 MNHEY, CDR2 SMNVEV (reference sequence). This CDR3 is CASSPLMTGMETQYF. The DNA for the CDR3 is TGTGCCAGCAGTCCATTGATGACAGGGATGGAGACCCAGTACTTC.

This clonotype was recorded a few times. The CDR3 here is CSATQGPGNTIYF. The CDR3 nucleotides read TGCAGTGCTACACAGGGGCCCGGAAACACCATATATTTT. This chain links TRBV20-1 with TRBJ1-3; 7 bases agree with TRBD1. CDR1 is DFQATT and CDR2 is SNEGSKA in the germline V gene (reference sequence). The CDR3 covers 13 residues. The junction had 4 bases not matched to a gene; V was cut back by 4 bases and J by 4 bases.

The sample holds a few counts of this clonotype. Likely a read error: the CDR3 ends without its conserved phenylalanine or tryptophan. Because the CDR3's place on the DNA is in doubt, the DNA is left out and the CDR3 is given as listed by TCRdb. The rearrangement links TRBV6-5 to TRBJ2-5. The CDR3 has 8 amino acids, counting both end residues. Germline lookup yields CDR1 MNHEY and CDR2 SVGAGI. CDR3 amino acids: CASSYPLS.

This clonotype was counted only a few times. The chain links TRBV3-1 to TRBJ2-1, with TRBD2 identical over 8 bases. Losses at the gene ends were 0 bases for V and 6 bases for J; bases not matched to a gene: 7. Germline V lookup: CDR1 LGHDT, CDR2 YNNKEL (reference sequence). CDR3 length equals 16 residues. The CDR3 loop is CASSQEGTRARNEQFF. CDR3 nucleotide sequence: TGTGCCAGCAGCCAAGAAGGGACTAGAGCTCGCAATGAGCAGTTCTTC.

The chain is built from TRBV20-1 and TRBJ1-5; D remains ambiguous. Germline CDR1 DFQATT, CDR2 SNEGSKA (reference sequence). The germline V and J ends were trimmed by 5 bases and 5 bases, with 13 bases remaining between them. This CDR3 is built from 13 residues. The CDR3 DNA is TGCAGTGCTGGCCCGGACGGCCATCAGCCCCAGCATTTT. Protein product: CSAGPDGHQPQHF.

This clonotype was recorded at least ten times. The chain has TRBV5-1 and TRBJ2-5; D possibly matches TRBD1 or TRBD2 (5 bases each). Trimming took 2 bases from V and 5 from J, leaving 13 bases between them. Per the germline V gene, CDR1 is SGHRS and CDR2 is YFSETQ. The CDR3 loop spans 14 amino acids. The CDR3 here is CASSFTQGVETQYF. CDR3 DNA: TGCGCCAGCAGCTTTACTCAGGGAGTGGAGACCCAGTACTTC.

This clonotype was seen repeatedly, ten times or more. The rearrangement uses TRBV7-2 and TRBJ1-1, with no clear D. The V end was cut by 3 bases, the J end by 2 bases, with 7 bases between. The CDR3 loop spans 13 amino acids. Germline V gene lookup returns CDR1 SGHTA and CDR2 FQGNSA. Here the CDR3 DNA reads TGTGCCAGCAGCTTTCGGGGAAACACTGAAGCTTTCTTT. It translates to CASSFRGNTEAFF.

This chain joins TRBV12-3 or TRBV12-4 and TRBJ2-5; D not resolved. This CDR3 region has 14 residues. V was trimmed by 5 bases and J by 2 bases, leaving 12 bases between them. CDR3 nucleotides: TGTGCCAGCAGTCTGCGGCGGCGGCAAGAGACCCAGTACTTC. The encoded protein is CASSLRRRQETQYF.

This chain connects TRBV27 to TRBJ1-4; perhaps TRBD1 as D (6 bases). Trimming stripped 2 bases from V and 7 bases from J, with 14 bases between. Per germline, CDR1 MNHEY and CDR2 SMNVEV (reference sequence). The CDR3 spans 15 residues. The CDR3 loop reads CASSLRRGSGEKLFF. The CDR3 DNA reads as TGTGCCAGCAGTTTAAGAAGGGGGAGCGGTGAAAAACTGTTTTTT.

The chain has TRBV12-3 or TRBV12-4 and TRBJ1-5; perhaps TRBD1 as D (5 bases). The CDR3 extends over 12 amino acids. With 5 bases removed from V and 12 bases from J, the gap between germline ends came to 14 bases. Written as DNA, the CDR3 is TGTGCCAGCAGTCCTTCCATAGGACACCAGCATTTT. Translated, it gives CASSPSIGHQHF.

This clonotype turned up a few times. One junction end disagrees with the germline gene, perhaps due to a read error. In DNA form, the CDR3 reads TGTGCCAGCAGATTGGATCGGGCGTCCGGCGAGCAGTACTTC. Its translation: CASRLDRASGEQYF. V is TRBV5-4 and J is TRBJ2-7; no clear D gene. The CDR3 is 14 amino acids. Germline V gives CDR1 SGHNT, CDR2 YYREEE (reference sequence).